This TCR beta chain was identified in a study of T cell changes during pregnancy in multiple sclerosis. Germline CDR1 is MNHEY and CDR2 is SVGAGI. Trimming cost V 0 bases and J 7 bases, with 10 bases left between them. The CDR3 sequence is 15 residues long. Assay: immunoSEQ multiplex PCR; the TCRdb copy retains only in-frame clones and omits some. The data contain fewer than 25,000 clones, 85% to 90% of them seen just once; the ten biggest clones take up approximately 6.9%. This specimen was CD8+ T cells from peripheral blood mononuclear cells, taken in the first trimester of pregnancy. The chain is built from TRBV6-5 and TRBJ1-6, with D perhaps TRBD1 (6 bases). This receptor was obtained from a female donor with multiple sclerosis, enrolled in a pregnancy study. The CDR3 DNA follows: TGTGCCAGCAGTTACTCTGGACAGATAAATTCACCCCTCCACTTT. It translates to CASSYSGQINSPLHF.